The 3 T cell receptor beta chains below all came from one sample that was sequenced in a study of shared clonotypes between healthy human individuals. The data were produced by immunoSEQ multiplex PCR, yet TCRdb's version contains in-frame clones alone and is incomplete. The sample has 490,000 or so clones; 60% to 85% are singletons. Sequenced material: PBMCs. The receptors derive from a woman between 40 and 55 years old in good health. Some clones in this sample may be carry-over from other donors' samples.

The chain has TRBV19 and TRBJ2-7, with D perhaps being TRBD1 or TRBD2 (5 bases each). V was clipped by 6 bases and J by 3 bases, with 21 bases between them. The germline V gene encodes CDR1 LNHDA and CDR2 SQIVND (reference sequence). CDR3 length: 16 amino acids. The CDR3 here is CASSSPAGGPGYEQYF. CDR3 coding DNA: TGTGCCAGTAGCTCCCCGGCTGGGGGTCCGGGCTACGAGCAGTACTTC. Full variable domain (missing parts from reference TRBV19 and TRBJ2-7): DGGITQSPKYLFRKEGQNVTLSCEQNLNHDAMYWYRQDPGQGLRLIYYSQIVNDFQKGDIAEGYSVSREKKESFPLTVTSAQKNPTAFYLCASSSPAGGPGYEQYFGPGTRLTVT.

The chain links TRBV7-9 to TRBJ2-1; D is undetermined. V was pared by 3 bases and J by 9 bases, with 9 bases between. Germline loops: CDR1 SEHNR, CDR2 FQNEAQ (reference sequence). The CDR3 sequence is 12 residues long. This chain's CDR3 is CASSFSQAEQFF. The CDR3 nucleotides read TGTGCCAGCAGCTTTTCGCAGGCTGAGCAGTTCTTC.

V gene TRBV7-6 combines with J gene TRBJ2-6, with a tentative D call TRBD2 (5 bases). The CDR3 totals 17 residues. V lost 5 bases, J lost 2 bases, and 16 bases lay in between. Germline values: CDR1 SGHVS, CDR2 FNYEAQ. The CDR3 region is CASSPQGRVPGANVLTF. DNA for the CDR3: TGTGCCAGCAGCCCCCAAGGGCGGGTCCCTGGGGCCAACGTCCTGACTTTC.